Listed below are T cell receptor beta chains from one sample, sequenced in a study of beta chain features in type 1 diabetes. Assay used: immunoSEQ multiplex PCR; TCRdb lists only in-frame clones, some missing. Of fewer than 350,000 clones listed, 15% to 20% are singletons. The specimen was naive CD4+ T cells from blood. Every receptor here comes from a woman aged 18-30 years in good health. The CDR3 runs from the conserved cysteine through the conserved F or W. The order of the fields is clone size, D gene, J gene, V gene, CDR3 protein, CDR3 DNA. The D gene is left open where the match is weak. Clone size, where shown, is once, few, many, or a class for clones that have expanded.

>few|TRBD1|TRBJ2-3|TRBV5-1
CASSRSGTESTDTQYF
TGCGCCAGCAGCCGGTCCGGGACAGAGAGCACAGATACGCAGTATTTT
>NA|NA|TRBJ2-5|TRBV6-5
CASRRRVEETQYF
TGTGCCAGCAGGCGACGGGTGGAAGAGACCCAGTACTTC
>NA|TRBD1|TRBJ1-6|TRBV7-3
CASSLNRGYNSPLHF
TGTGCCAGCAGCTTAAACAGGGGATATAATTCACCCCTCCACTTT
>NA|NA|TRBJ1-5|TRBV27
CASSTTADQPQHF
TGTGCCAGCAGTACAACAGCGGATCAGCCCCAGCATTTT
>few|TRBD1|TRBJ1-5|TRBV29-1
CSVGDRANQPQHF
TGCAGCGTCGGAGACAGGGCAAATCAGCCCCAGCATTTT
>NA|TRBD1|TRBJ1-2|TRBV6-5
CASSQDRKAYGYTF
TGTGCCAGCAGTCAGGACAGGAAGGCCTATGGCTACACCTTC
>few|TRBD1|TRBJ2-1|TRBV18
CASSLDRSVNEQFF
TGTGCCAGCTCACTGGACAGGTCAGTGAATGAGCAGTTCTTC
>NA|TRBD2|TRBJ2-3|TRBV11-1
CASSLAGLAGYTDTQYF
TGTGCCAGCAGCTTAGCCGGACTAGCGGGATACACAGATACGCAGTATTTT
>NA|TRBD1|TRBJ1-5|TRBV30
CAWRGQGNQPQHF
TGTGCCTGGAGAGGACAGGGTAATCAGCCCCAGCATTTT
>NA|TRBD2|TRBJ2-1|TRBV11-3
CASASGPSNEQFF
TGTGCCAGCGCTAGCGGGCCTAGCAATGAGCAGTTCTTC
>NA|NA|TRBJ2-7|TRBV7-2
CASSISVPYEQYF
TGTGCCAGCAGCATCAGTGTCCCCTACGAGCAGTACTTC
>few|NA|TRBJ2-5|TRBV4-1
CASSQESMRPRQYF
TGCGCCAGCAGCCAAGAGTCCATGAGGCCAAGACAGTACTTC
>few|NA|TRBJ2-5|TRBV9
CASSVAGYQETQYF
TGTGCCAGCAGCGTAGCGGGGTACCAAGAGACCCAGTACTTC
>few|NA|TRBJ2-3|TRBV30
CAWSGTIKAQYF
TGTGCCTGGAGTGGGACTATCAAGGCGCAGTATTTT